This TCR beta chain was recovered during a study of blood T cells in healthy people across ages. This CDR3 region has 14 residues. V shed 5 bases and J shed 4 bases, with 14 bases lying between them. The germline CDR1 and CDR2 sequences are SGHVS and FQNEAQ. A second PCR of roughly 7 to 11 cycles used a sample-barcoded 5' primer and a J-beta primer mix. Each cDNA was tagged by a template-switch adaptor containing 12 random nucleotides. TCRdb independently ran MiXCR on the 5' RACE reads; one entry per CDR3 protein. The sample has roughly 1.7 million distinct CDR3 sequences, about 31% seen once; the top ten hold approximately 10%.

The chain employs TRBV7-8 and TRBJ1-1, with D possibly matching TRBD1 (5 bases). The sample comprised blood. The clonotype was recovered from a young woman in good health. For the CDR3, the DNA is TGTGCCAGCAGCCAATCCCCGGGGGGCACTGAAGCTTTCTTT. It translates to CASSQSPGGTEAFF.